Listed below are T cell receptor beta chains from one sample, sequenced in a study of blood T cells in healthy people across ages. TCRdb reanalysed the 5' RACE reads using MiXCR and keeps one entry per CDR3 protein. The top ten clones hold roughly 17% of a sample with more than 800,000 distinct CDR3 sequences, roughly 26% of them seen once. The sequenced sample consisted of blood. These receptor sequences come from a woman aged 80 or over in good health. Each CDR3 is given without its conserved first and last residue. The order of the fields is V gene, CDR3 protein.

V gene: TRBV7-9
CDR3 protein: ASSLPNQETQY

V gene: TRBV6-1
CDR3 protein: ASSEFGGHDAYEQY

V gene: TRBV18
CDR3 protein: ASSPPGGAKNIQY

V gene: TRBV12-3/TRBV12-4
CDR3 protein: ASSRVRGDTEY

V gene: TRBV24-1
CDR3 protein: ATSDFGGNEQF

V gene: TRBV9
CDR3 protein: ASSAGGGYNSPLH

V gene: TRBV7-2
CDR3 protein: ASSLGSGGGYSNQPQH

V gene: TRBV20-1
CDR3 protein: SASPPSGLGETQY

V gene: TRBV3-1
CDR3 protein: ASSRCNQPQH

V gene: TRBV4-1
CDR3 protein: ASSQVGGNEQY

V gene: TRBV7-3
CDR3 protein: ASSRAGGPDNEQF

V gene: TRBV6-5
CDR3 protein: ASSYSIPSLREGRNIQY

V gene: TRBV20-1
CDR3 protein: SAREIAGRTDTQY

V gene: TRBV7-6
CDR3 protein: ASSLAQAGGLYNEQF

V gene: TRBV9
CDR3 protein: ASSAHPGLAGGLNVQY

V gene: TRBV3-1
CDR3 protein: ASSPSGPKETQY